This TCR beta chain derives from a study of CD8 T cells in ankylosing spondylitis. This CDR3 is 16 amino acids long. Per the germline V gene, CDR1 is SEHNR and CDR2 is FQNEAQ (reference sequence). V trimming: 5 bases; J trimming: 0 bases; junction bases outside the gene matches: 9. TCRdb fed the 5' RACE reads into MiXCR, producing one record per CDR3 protein. Altogether about 460,000 distinct CDR3 sequences are present, approximately 5.3% being singletons, with the ten largest covering 3% to 4.5%. This clonotype was observed at least ten times. Its antigen is unidentified. Broader study findings: Disease-linked clones, CD8+, were relatively rare in peripheral blood. It appeared that ankylosing spondylitis blood was characterized by a TCR beta motif of under ten highly homologous variants.

The chain employs TRBV7-9 and TRBJ2-7, with 8 positions matching TRBD2. This sequence was found in a male donor with ankylosing spondylitis. Material: blood, either unsorted or a sorted T cell fraction (not recorded which). CDR3 in amino acids: CASSKGGSGSSYEQYF. CDR3 nucleotide sequence: TGTGCCAGCAGCAAGGGGGGGAGCGGGAGCTCCTACGAGCAGTACTTC.